This record covers a single T cell receptor (beta chain). What it binds is unknown. The sample originates from a study of monozygotic twins with inflammatory bowel disease. Notes on the study in general: Lower TCRbeta diversity (inverse Simpson) was seen in IBD patients than in healthy co-twins.

CDR3 length: 15 residues. Total RNA input per TCR library was about 3,400 ng. The authors made each sample's cDNA in eight separate reactions. Following a re-call of the 5' RACE reads, TCRdb has one entry per CDR3 protein and lacks DNA. The specimen's table records 300,000 to 400,000 distinct CDR3 sequences. This receptor was identified in a human donor with ulcerative colitis or Crohn's disease, or a healthy co-twin of an affected twin (not recorded which). This chain uses TRBV12-3 or TRBV12-4 with TRBJ2-3; TCRdb's assignment of TRBD2 cannot be checked, as there is no DNA. The sequencing input was blood. This CDR3 is CASSSGGWATDTQYF.